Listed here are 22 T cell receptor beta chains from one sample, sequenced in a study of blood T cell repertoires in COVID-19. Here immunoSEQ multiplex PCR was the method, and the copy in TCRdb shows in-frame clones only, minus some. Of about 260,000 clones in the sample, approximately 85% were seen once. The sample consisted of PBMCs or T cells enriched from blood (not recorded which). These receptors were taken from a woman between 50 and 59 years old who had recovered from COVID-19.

The CDR3 DNA sequence: TGCAGCGTTCCTGGACAGGCTAACTATGGCTACACCTTC. It encodes CSVPGQANYGYTF. The chain uses TRBV29-1 and TRBJ1-2; 7 bases align to TRBD1. CDR1 is SQVTM, CDR2 ANQGSEA, per germline. V gave up 5 bases and J gave up 0 bases; unmatched junction bases: 3. This CDR3 spans 13 amino acids.

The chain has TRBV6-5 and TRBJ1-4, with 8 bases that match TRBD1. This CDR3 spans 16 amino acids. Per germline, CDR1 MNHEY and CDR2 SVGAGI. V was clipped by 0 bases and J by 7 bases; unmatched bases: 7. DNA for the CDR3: TGTGCCAGCAGTTACTCAAGGACAGGGATGGCTGAAAAACTGTTTTTT. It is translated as CASSYSRTGMAEKLFF.

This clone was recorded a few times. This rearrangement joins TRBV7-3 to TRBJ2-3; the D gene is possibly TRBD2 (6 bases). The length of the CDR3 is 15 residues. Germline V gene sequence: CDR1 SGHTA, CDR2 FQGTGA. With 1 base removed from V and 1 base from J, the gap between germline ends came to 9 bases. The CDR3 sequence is CASSLRGDRTDTQYF. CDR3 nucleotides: TGTGCCAGCAGCTTAAGGGGGGACCGCACAGATACGCAGTATTTT.

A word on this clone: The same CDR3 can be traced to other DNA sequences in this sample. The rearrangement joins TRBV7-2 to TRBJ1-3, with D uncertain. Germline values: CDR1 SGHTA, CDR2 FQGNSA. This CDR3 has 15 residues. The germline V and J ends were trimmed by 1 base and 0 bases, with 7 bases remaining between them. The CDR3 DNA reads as TGTGCCAGCAGCTTAGACCTGAGCTCTGGAAACACCATATATTTT. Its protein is CASSLDLSSGNTIYF.

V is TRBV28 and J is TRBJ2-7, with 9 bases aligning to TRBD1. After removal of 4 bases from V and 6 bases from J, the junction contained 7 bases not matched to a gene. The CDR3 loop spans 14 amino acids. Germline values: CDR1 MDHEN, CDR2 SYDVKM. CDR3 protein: CASSSGQGRSEQYF. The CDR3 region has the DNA TGTGCCAGCAGTTCAGGACAGGGGAGGAGCGAGCAGTACTTC.

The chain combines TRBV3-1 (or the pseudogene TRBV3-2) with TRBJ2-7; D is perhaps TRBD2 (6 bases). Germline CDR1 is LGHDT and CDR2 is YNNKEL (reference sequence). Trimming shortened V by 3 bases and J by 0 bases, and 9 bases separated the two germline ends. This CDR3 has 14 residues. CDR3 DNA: TGTGCCAGCAGCCACACGACTAGCTCCTACGAGCAGTACTTC. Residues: CASSHTTSSYEQYF.

This CDR3 is CASSFRQGAGQPQHF. The CDR3 nucleotides read TGTGCCAGCAGCTTCCGACAGGGGGCAGGACAGCCCCAGCATTTT. The V gene is TRBV7-2, the J gene TRBJ1-5; 10 bases align to TRBD1. The CDR3 is 15 residues long. The trim removed 3 bases at V and 7 bases at J, leaving 6 bases unmatched. Germline values: CDR1 SGHTA, CDR2 FQGNSA. Using reference TRBV7-2 and TRBJ1-5 for the parts outside the CDR3, the full variable domain is GAGVSQSPSNKVTEKGKDVELRCDPISGHTALYWYRQSLGQGLEFLIYFQGNSAPDKSGLPSDRFSAERTGGSVSTLTIQRTQQEDSAVYLCASSFRQGAGQPQHFGDGTRLSIL.

This CDR3 is CASSLKRNSGEQYF. CDR3 in DNA: TGTGCCAGCAGCTTGAAGAGAAACTCGGGAGAGCAGTACTTC. The rearrangement uses TRBV5-4 and TRBJ2-7, with TRBD2 as a possible D gene (5 bases). The CDR3 extends over 14 amino acids. Germline V gene data show CDR1 as SGHNT and CDR2 as YYREEE (reference sequence). V was shortened by 1 base and J by 7 bases, with 15 bases between the two germline ends.

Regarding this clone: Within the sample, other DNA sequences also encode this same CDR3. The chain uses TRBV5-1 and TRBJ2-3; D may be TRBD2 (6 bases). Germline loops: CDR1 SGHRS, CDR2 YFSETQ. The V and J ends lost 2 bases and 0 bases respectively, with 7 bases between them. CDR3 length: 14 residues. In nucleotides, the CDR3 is TGCGCCAGCAGCTTAGGGACTAGCACAGATACGCAGTATTTT. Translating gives CASSLGTSTDTQYF.

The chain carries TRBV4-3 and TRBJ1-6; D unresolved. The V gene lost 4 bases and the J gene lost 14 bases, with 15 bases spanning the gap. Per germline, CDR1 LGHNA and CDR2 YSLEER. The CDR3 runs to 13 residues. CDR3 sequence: CASSPSGGRTLHF. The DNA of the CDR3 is TGCGCCAGCAGCCCCTCGGGTGGCCGGACCCTCCACTTT.

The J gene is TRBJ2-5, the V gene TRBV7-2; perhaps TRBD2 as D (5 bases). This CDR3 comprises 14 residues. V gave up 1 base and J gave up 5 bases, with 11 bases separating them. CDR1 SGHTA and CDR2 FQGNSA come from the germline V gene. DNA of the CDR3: TGTGCCAGCAGCTTAGAGGGCAGGAGGGAGACCCAGTACTTC. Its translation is CASSLEGRRETQYF.

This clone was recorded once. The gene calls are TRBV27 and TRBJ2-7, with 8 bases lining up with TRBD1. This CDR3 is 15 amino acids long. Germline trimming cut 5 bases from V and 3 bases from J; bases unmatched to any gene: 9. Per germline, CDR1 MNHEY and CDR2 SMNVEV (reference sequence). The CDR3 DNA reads TGTGCCAGCAGTCCCGGACAGGGCCTCTTCTACGAGCAGTACTTC. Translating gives CASSPGQGLFYEQYF.

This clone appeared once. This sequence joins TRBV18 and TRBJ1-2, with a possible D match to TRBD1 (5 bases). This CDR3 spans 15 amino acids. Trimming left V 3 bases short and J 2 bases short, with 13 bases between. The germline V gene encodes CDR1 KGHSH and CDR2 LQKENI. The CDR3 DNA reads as TGTGCCAGCTCACCGACTTTGACAGAGAACTATGGCTACACCTTC. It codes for CASSPTLTENYGYTF. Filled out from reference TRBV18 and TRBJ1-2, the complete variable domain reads NAGVMQNPRHLVRRRGQEARLRCSPMKGHSHVYWYRQLPEEGLKFMVYLQKENIIDESGMPKERFSAEFPKEGPSILRIQQVVRGDSAAYFCASSPTLTENYGYTFGSGTRLTVV.

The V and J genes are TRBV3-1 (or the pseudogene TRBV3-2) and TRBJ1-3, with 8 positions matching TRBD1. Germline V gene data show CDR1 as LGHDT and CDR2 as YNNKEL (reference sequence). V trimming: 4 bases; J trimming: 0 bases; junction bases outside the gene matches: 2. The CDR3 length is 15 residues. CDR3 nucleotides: TGTGCCAGCAGCCGCGGGACAGGCTCTGGAAACACCATATATTTT. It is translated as CASSRGTGSGNTIYF.

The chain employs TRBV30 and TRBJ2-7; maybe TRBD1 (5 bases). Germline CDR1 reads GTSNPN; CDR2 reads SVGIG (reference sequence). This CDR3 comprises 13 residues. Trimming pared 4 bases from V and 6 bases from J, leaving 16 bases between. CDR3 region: CAWKGQGWAEQYF. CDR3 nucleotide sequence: TGTGCCTGGAAGGGTCAGGGTTGGGCCGAGCAGTACTTC.

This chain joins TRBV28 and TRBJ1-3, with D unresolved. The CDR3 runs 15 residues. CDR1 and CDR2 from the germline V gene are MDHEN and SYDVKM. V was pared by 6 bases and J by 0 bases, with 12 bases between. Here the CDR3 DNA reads TGTGCCAGCAGCTCCCCCAGAGGCTCTGGAAACACCATATATTTT. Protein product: CASSSPRGSGNTIYF.

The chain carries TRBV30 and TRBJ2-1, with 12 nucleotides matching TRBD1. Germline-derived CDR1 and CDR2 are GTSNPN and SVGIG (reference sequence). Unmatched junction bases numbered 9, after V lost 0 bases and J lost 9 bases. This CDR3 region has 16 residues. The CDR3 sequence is CAWSVPSWDRGLEQFF. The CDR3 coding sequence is TGTGCCTGGAGTGTACCCTCTTGGGACAGGGGGCTTGAGCAGTTCTTC.

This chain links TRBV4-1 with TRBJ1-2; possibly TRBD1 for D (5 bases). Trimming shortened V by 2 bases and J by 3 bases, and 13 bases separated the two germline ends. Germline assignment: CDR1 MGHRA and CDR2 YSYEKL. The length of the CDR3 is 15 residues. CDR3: CASSQPGLGDYGYTF. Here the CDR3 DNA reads TGCGCCAGCAGCCAACCGGGACTAGGGGACTATGGCTACACCTTC.

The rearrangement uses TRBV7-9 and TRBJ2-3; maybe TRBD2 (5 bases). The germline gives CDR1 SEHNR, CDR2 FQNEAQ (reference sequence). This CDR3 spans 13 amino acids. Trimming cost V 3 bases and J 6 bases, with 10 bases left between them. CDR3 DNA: TGTGCCAGCAGCTTGGTAGCGCTGGATACGCAGTATTTT. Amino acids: CASSLVALDTQYF.

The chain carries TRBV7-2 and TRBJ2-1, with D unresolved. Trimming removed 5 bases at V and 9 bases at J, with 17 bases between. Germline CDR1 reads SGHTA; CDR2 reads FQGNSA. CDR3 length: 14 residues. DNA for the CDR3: TGTGCCAGCAGCACTGCTTCTTATAGTACTGAGCAGTTCTTC. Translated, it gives CASSTASYSTEQFF.

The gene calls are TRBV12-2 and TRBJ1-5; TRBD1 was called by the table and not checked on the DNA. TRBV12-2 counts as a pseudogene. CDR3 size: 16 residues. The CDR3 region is CASRLAAGAINQPQHF. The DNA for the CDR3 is TGTGCAAGTCGCTTAGCAGCAGGGGCGATCAATCAGCCCCAGCATTTT.

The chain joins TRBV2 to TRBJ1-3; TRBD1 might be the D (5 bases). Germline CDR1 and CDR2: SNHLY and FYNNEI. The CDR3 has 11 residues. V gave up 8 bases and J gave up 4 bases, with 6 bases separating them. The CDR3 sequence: CASRGGNTIYF. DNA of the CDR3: TGTGCCAGCCGGGGGGGAAACACCATATATTTT.